Detailed here is one TCR beta chain. This specimen comes from a study of blood T cell repertoires in COVID-19. Study background: Spain, Italy and the United States supplied samples that represented acute and convalescent COVID-19.

This CDR3 comprises 19 residues. V lost 4 bases and J 11 bases, leaving 31 bases between the germline ends. Germline V gives CDR1 SGHKS, CDR2 YYEKEE (reference sequence). Clones were sequenced by immunoSEQ multiplex PCR, and TCRdb holds only the in-frame ones, with some missing. Seen here are about 79,000 clones, about 89% observed once, and the top ten hold roughly 14%. The V gene is TRBV5-5, the J gene TRBJ1-6; the D is unclear. Sequenced: peripheral blood. The clonotype originates from an older man with active or convalescent COVID-19. This chain's CDR3 is CASSNKFGPRAVGVAPLHF. The CDR3 DNA is TGTGCCAGCAGCAACAAATTTGGCCCCAGAGCGGTCGGTGTGGCACCCCTCCACTTT.